This T cell receptor beta chain was retrieved from a study of blood T cell repertoires in COVID-19. Looking at the study overall: From T cells, B-cell-depleted T cells, or PBMCs came the material, which was cDNA or gDNA.

This CDR3 has 12 residues. Germline V gene lookup returns CDR1 SQVTM and CDR2 ANQGSEA. Trimming removed 7 bases from V and 6 bases from J; junction bases left unmatched: 8. Source study methods: It was from reference gene primer amplification that nucleated cell counts were estimated. Sequenced by immunoSEQ multiplex PCR; TCRdb stores in-frame clones only, minus some. V and J calls and clone size are those listed in that table; D and trimming were worked out from the DNA. The sample has 240,000 or so clones; about 86% are singletons. This sequence originates from a woman of 80 years or more with acute or convalescent COVID-19. The chain joins TRBV29-1 to TRBJ2-7, with 8 bases matching TRBD1. The sequencing input was peripheral blood. This CDR3 is CSARQGYREQYF. CDR3 bases: TGCAGCGCGAGACAGGGGTACCGCGAGCAGTACTTC.